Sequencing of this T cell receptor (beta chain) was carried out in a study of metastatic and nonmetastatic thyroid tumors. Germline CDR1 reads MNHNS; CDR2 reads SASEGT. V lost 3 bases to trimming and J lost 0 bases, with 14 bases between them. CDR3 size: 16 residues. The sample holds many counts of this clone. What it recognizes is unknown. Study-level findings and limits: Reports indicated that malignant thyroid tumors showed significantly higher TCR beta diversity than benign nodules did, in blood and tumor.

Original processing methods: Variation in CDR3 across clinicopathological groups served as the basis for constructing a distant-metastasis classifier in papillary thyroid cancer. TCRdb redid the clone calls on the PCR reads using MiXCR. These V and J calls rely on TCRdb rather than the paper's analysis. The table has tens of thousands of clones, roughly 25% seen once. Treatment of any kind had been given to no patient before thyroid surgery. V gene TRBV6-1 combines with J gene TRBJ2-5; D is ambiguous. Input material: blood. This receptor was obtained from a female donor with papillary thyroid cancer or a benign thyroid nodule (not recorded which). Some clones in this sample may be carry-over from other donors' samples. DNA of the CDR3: TGTGCCAGCAGTGATATGGCTCACCAGTACCAAGAGACCCAGTACTTC. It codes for CASSDMAHQYQETQYF.